This is a list of T cell receptor beta chains from one sample in a study of CD8+ T cells in alopecia areata. The table came from immunoSEQ multiplex PCR; TCRdb's copy has only in-frame clones and leaves some out. The table lists around 150,000 clones, less than 65% of them singletons. Sequencing used CD8+ T cells sorted from blood. These receptors were collected from a human donor in good health. Both conserved end residues are part of each CDR3. Fields, in order: J gene, V gene, D gene, clone size, CDR3 DNA, CDR3 protein. D genes are given only for firm matches. Clone size is not always given. Where it is, it says once, few, many or a class for expanded clones.

J gene: TRBJ2-7
V gene: TRBV28
D gene: -
clone size: -
CDR3 DNA: TGTGCCAGCAGCGTAGACAGCTCAGATACCTACGAGCAGTACTTC
CDR3 protein: CASSVDSSDTYEQYF

J gene: TRBJ2-1
V gene: TRBV29-1
D gene: -
clone size: -
CDR3 DNA: TGCAGCGTTGAGACTGGAGACCATTACAATGAGCAGTTCTTC
CDR3 protein: CSVETGDHYNEQFF

J gene: TRBJ1-1
V gene: TRBV6-6
D gene: -
clone size: -
CDR3 DNA: TGTGCCAGCAGTTACTTGACAGGTTATGACACTGAAGCTTTCTTT
CDR3 protein: CASSYLTGYDTEAFF

J gene: TRBJ1-5
V gene: TRBV11-2
D gene: TRBD1
clone size: -
CDR3 DNA: TGTGCCAGCAGCTTAGGGACAGGGTACGGCAATCAGCCCCAGCATTTT
CDR3 protein: CASSLGTGYGNQPQHF

J gene: TRBJ2-3
V gene: TRBV27
D gene: TRBD2
clone size: -
CDR3 DNA: TGTGCCAGCAGTGGACTAGCGCGCACAGATACGCAGTATTTT
CDR3 protein: CASSGLARTDTQYF

J gene: TRBJ2-3
V gene: TRBV29-1
D gene: TRBD2
clone size: -
CDR3 DNA: TGCAGCGGTGGGGGACTAGCGGGAGTAGCCGATACGCAGTATTTT
CDR3 protein: CSGGGLAGVADTQYF

J gene: TRBJ2-3
V gene: TRBV2
D gene: TRBD2
clone size: -
CDR3 DNA: TGTGCCAGCAGTCACTTCGGGGGGGGCGAGTCGGATACGCAGTATTTT
CDR3 protein: CASSHFGGGESDTQYF

J gene: TRBJ2-1
V gene: TRBV9
D gene: TRBD2
clone size: -
CDR3 DNA: TGTGCCAGCAGCGGGAGACTAGCAGAAATCCCGGACAATGAGCAGTTCTTC
CDR3 protein: CASSGRLAEIPDNEQFF

J gene: TRBJ2-1
V gene: TRBV13
D gene: -
clone size: -
CDR3 DNA: TGTGCCAGCAGCCCCACCGGGATCAATGAGCAGTTCTTC
CDR3 protein: CASSPTGINEQFF

J gene: TRBJ1-2
V gene: TRBV6-5
D gene: TRBD1
clone size: -
CDR3 DNA: TGTGCCAGCAACTCCGGGACAGGGGTGTCCGGCTACACCTTC
CDR3 protein: CASNSGTGVSGYTF

J gene: TRBJ2-1
V gene: TRBV5-1
D gene: TRBD2
clone size: -
CDR3 DNA: TGCGCCAGCAGCAGGTCGGGGCGGGAGTTGAGCAATGAGCAGTTCTTC
CDR3 protein: CASSRSGRELSNEQFF

J gene: TRBJ1-2
V gene: TRBV29-1
D gene: -
clone size: -
CDR3 DNA: TGCAGCGCCAGAGCAGGGGATGGCTACACCTTC
CDR3 protein: CSARAGDGYTF

J gene: TRBJ2-1
V gene: TRBV29-1
D gene: -
clone size: -
CDR3 DNA: TGCAGCGTTGTTTTCCGGAGCTTCTCCTACAATGAGCAGTTCTTC
CDR3 protein: CSVVFRSFSYNEQFF

J gene: TRBJ2-3
V gene: TRBV4-2
D gene: TRBD2
clone size: -
CDR3 DNA: TGTGCCAGCAGCCAAGCCCCCTTTAGCGGGAGTGCAGATACGCAGTATTTT
CDR3 protein: CASSQAPFSGSADTQYF

J gene: TRBJ1-1
V gene: TRBV25-1
D gene: TRBD1
clone size: few
CDR3 DNA: TGTGCCAGCAGTGTCGGGACAGCCACTGAAGCTTTCTTT
CDR3 protein: CASSVGTATEAFF

J gene: TRBJ2-2
V gene: TRBV29-1
D gene: -
clone size: few
CDR3 DNA: TGCAGCGTTCGGGACGGGGAGCTGTTTTTT
CDR3 protein: CSVRDGELFF

J gene: TRBJ2-1
V gene: TRBV4-2
D gene: TRBD1
clone size: -
CDR3 DNA: TGTGCCAGCAGCCCCGGACAGGACGCCTACAATGAGCAGTTCTTC
CDR3 protein: CASSPGQDAYNEQFF